The rows below give T cell receptor beta chains drawn from one sample of a study of T cell changes during pregnancy in multiple sclerosis. Clones were sequenced by immunoSEQ multiplex PCR, and TCRdb holds only the in-frame ones, with some missing. The sample contains around 35,000 clones, about nine tenths of which appear only once. The specimen comprised CD8+ T cells from peripheral blood mononuclear cells, sampled before pregnancy. The receptors here all came from a female donor with multiple sclerosis, enrolled in a pregnancy study. Each CDR3 is given with its conserved first and last residue. A D gene is named only where the DNA matches it firmly. Rows give clone size only sometimes, using once, few, many, or a class for an expanded clone.

>TRBV27|TRBJ2-2|-|-
TGTGCCAGCAGTCCTCTAGGCGGGGCCGGGGAGCTGTTTTTT
CASSPLGGAGELFF
>TRBV27|TRBJ1-5|-|-
TGTGCCAGCAGTTTAATGGGCAGCAATCAGCCCCAGCATTTT
CASSLMGSNQPQHF
>TRBV19|TRBJ2-1|-|TRBD1
TGTGCCAGTAGGACAGGGGTAGGTTGGTGGGAGCAGTTCTTC
CASRTGVGWWEQFF
>TRBV10-3|TRBJ1-5|-|TRBD1
TGTGCCATCAGTGGAGGGACAGGGGGACAGCCCCAGCATTTT
CAISGGTGGQPQHF
>TRBV9|TRBJ2-3|-|TRBD2
TGTGCCAGCAGCCAGAGCGGGGGACACACAGATACGCAGTATTTT
CASSQSGGHTDTQYF
>TRBV4-1|TRBJ2-7|once|-
TGCGCCAGCAGCCCTGCGGAGGGATCCTACGAGCAGTACTTC
CASSPAEGSYEQYF
>TRBV30|TRBJ2-7|-|-
TGTGCCTGGAGTGTACCAGCGCGGACCTACGAGCAGTACTTC
CAWSVPARTYEQYF
>TRBV6-1|TRBJ2-3|-|TRBD2
TGTGCCAGCAGTCTTATAGCGGGAGTTACAGATACGCAGTATTTT
CASSLIAGVTDTQYF
>TRBV6-1|TRBJ2-7|-|TRBD2
TGTGCCAGCAGTGTATCTAGCGGAACCTCTAGTGAGCAGTACTTC
CASSVSSGTSSEQYF
>TRBV7-2|TRBJ1-1|-|-
TGTGCCAGCAGCTTACGGGTAAGGGGGGAAGCTTTCTTT
CASSLRVRGEAFF
>TRBV6-5|TRBJ2-7|-|TRBD1
TGTGCCAGCAGTTCCGACAGGGGGTGGGACTACGAGCAGTACTTC
CASSSDRGWDYEQYF
>TRBV6-5|TRBJ2-7|once|TRBD1
TGTGCCAGCAGTCCCGGGACAGGGATCTACGAGCAGTACTTC
CASSPGTGIYEQYF
>TRBV9|TRBJ2-5|-|TRBD2
TGTGCCAGCAGCTGGGGCGGACTAGCGGGGGGAGAGACCCAGTACTTC
CASSWGGLAGGETQYF
>TRBV27|TRBJ2-2|once|TRBD1
TGTGCCAGCAGTTCTGGGCTAGGGACAGTAGCCACCGGGGAGCTGTTTTTT
CASSSGLGTVATGELFF
>TRBV14|TRBJ2-1|-|TRBD1
TGTGCCAGCAGCCTCCGGGACAGAGACTACAATGAGCAGTTCTTC
CASSLRDRDYNEQFF
>TRBV7-6|TRBJ2-7|-|TRBD1
TGTGCCAGCAGCCTTGGGACAGGGGACGAGAGCTCCTACGAGCAGTACTTC
CASSLGTGDESSYEQYF
>TRBV4-3|TRBJ1-2|-|-
TGCGCCAGCAGCCAAGATCTAAATAGGAGATCCTATGGCTACACCTTC
CASSQDLNRRSYGYTF
>TRBV6-5|TRBJ2-1|-|TRBD1
TGTGCCAGCAGCCTTCGACAGGGACACTACAATGAGCAGTTCTTC
CASSLRQGHYNEQFF
>TRBV7-2|TRBJ2-7|-|TRBD2
TGTGCCAGCAGTTTTACGACTAGCGAGTCGACCTACGAGCAGTACTTC
CASSFTTSESTYEQYF
>TRBV27|TRBJ2-7|-|-
TGTGCCAGCAGCTTCACAGGCAACGAGCAGTACTTC
CASSFTGNEQYF
>TRBV7-9|TRBJ2-1|-|TRBD1
TGTGCCAGCAGCGATACAGGGGACTCCTACAATGAGCAGTTCTTC
CASSDTGDSYNEQFF
>TRBV21-1|TRBJ1-4|-|-
TGTGCCAGCAGCAAAGCTTGGGGGAGGGATGAAAAACTGTTTTTT
CASSKAWGRDEKLFF
>TRBV7-8|TRBJ1-1|-|TRBD1
TGTGCCAGCAGCTTCGTAGAGGGGGCTCTGAACACTGAAGCTTTCTTT
CASSFVEGALNTEAFF
>TRBV14|TRBJ1-1|-|-
TGTGCCAGCAGCCAAGCTTGGGGGCGCGGCACTGAAGCTTTCTTT
CASSQAWGRGTEAFF
>TRBV14|TRBJ1-1|-|TRBD1
TGTGCCAGCAGCCCGTGGACAGGGGACACTGAAGCTTTCTTT
CASSPWTGDTEAFF
>TRBV7-6|TRBJ2-2|-|TRBD2
TGTGCCAGCAGCTCAGCCACGGGACTAGCGGGAGGGCCGAACACCGGGGAGCTGTTTTTT
CASSSATGLAGGPNTGELFF
>TRBV30|TRBJ2-7|-|TRBD2
TGTGCCTATTACCGGTCCGGGAGGTACGAGCAGTACTTC
CAYYRSGRYEQYF
>TRBV29-1|TRBJ2-5|-|TRBD2
TGCAGCGTTGATGGGGCGGGAGTAGGGGAGACCCAGTACTTC
CSVDGAGVGETQYF
>TRBV5-4|TRBJ1-1|-|-
TGTGCCAGCAGCCAGGGGTCTCCTAACACTGAAGCTTTCTTT
CASSQGSPNTEAFF
>TRBV30|TRBJ1-2|-|TRBD1
TGTGCCTGGAGCCGGGACAGGGGATTTGAGATTGGCTACACCTTC
CAWSRDRGFEIGYTF
>TRBV27|TRBJ1-5|once|-
TGTGCCAGCAGTCTTATTGGAGCACAGGGCAGCAATCAGCCCCAGCATTTT
CASSLIGAQGSNQPQHF
>TRBV6-1|TRBJ1-4|-|-
TGTGCCAGCAGTGAAAGAACAGGGACTAATGAAAAACTGTTTTTT
CASSERTGTNEKLFF
>TRBV18|TRBJ2-7|-|TRBD1
TGTGCCAGCTCACCCTTAACAGGACAGGGTTCCTACGAGCAGTACTTC
CASSPLTGQGSYEQYF
>TRBV19|TRBJ2-2|once|TRBD2
TGTGCCAGTAGTATAAGTGGGAGGGCCGGCACCGGGGAGCTGTTTTTT
CASSISGRAGTGELFF
>TRBV7-9|TRBJ2-3|-|TRBD1
TGTGCCAGCAGCGGGGGGACAGGCGGCACAGATACGCAGTATTTT
CASSGGTGGTDTQYF